The entry below describes one T cell receptor (beta chain). The protocol was immunoSEQ multiplex PCR, while the TCRdb copy is restricted to in-frame clones and leaves out a portion. The sample gives about 660,000 clones, approximately 87% of which show up once; over 0.008% is in the top ten. Germline assignment: CDR1 MDHEN and CDR2 SYDVKM. The CDR3 runs to 23 residues. After removal of 1 base from V and 1 base from J, the junction contained 23 bases not matched to a gene. The data derive from a study of shared T cell receptors in the human thymus. These data are also associated with another study on human thymus T cells. In that study: Samples came from healthy Finnish infants during open corrective cardiac surgery. Resections removed during corrective heart surgery provided the thymus tissue used.

The clonotype comes from a boy in the first two years of life with a congenital heart defect. Sequenced input: thymocytes. This rearrangement joins TRBV28 to TRBJ2-7, with 12 bases lining up with TRBD1. As DNA, the CDR3 is TGTGCCAGCAGTTTATCGCCAGAAGGAGGGGTGCGGGACAGGGGGCGATTTTCCTACGAGCAGTACTTC. Encoded protein: CASSLSPEGGVRDRGRFSYEQYF.